Described below is a single T cell receptor beta chain sequence and its context. This record comes from a study of blood T cell repertoires in COVID-19. Turning to the study itself: Donors in the United States, Italy and Spain gave samples during acute or convalescent COVID-19.

Original data processing: Quantification of nucleated cells was approximated via reference gene primer amplification. Produced via immunoSEQ multiplex PCR; TCRdb's table is partial and in-frame only. V, J and clone size are taken as reported in that table, and D and trimming were inferred from the DNA itself. The table lists under 300,000 clones, roughly 84% of them singletons. Germline V gene lookup returns CDR1 SGDLS and CDR2 YYNGEE. Unmatched junction bases numbered 3, after V lost 3 bases and J lost 5 bases. The CDR3 covers 14 residues. The TCR originated in a man aged 40-50 years who had recovered from COVID-19. The chain links TRBV9 to TRBJ2-5; TRBD2 matches 11 bases. What was sequenced was peripheral blood. The CDR3 protein is CASSALAGVETQYF. The CDR3, as DNA: TGTGCCAGCAGCGCACTAGCGGGGGTCGAGACCCAGTACTTC.